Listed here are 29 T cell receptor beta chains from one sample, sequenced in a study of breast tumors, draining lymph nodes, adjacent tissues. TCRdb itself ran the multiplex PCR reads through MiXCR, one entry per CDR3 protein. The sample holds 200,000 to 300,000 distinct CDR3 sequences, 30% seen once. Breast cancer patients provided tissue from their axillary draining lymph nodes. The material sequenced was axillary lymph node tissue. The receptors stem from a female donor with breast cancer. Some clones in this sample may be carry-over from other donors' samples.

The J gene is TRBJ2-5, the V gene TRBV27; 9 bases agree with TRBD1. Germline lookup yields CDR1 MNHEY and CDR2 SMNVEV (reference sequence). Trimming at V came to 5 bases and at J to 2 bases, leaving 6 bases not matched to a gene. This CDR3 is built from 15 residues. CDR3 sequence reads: CASSARDRVQETQYF. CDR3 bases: TGTGCCAGCAGTGCGCGGGACAGGGTACAAGAGACCCAGTACTTC.

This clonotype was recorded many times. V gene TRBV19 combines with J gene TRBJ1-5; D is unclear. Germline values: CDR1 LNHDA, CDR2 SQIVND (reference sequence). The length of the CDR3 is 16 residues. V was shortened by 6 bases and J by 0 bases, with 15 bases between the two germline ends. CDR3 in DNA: TGTGCCAGTAGGACTAAACCGGGATTTAGCAATCAGCCCCAGCATTTT. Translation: CASRTKPGFSNQPQHF.

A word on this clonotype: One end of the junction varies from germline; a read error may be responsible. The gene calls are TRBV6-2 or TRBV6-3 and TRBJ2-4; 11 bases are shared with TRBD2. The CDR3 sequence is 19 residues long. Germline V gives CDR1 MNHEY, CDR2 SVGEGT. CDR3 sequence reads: CASSHSMGLAELAKNIQYF. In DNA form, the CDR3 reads TGTGCCAGCAGTCACTCGATGGGACTAGCGGAACTAGCCAAAAACATTCAGTACTTC.

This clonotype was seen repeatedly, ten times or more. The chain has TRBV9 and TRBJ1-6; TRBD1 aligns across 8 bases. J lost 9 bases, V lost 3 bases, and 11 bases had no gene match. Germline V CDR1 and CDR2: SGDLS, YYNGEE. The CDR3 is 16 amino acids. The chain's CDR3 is CASSAAGQGLGSPLHF. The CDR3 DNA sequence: TGTGCCAGCAGCGCGGCCGGACAGGGTTTGGGTTCACCCCTCCACTTT.

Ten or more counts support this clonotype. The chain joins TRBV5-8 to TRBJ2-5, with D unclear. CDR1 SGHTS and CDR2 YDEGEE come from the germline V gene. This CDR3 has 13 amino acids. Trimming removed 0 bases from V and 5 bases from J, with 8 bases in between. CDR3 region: CASSLDVPETQYF. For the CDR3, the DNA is TGTGCCAGCAGCTTGGATGTACCGGAGACCCAGTACTTC.

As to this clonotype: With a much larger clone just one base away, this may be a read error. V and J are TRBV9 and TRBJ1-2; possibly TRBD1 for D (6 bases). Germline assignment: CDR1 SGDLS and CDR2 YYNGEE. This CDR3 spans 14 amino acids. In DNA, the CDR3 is TGTGCCGGCAGCGTAGGAGGGGGGACGGGAGGCTACACCTTC. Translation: CAGSVGGGTGGYTF.

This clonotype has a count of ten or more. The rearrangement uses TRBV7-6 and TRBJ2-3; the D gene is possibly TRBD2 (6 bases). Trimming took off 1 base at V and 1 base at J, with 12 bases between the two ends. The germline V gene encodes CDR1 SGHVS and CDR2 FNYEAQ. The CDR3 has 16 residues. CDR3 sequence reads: CASSLVYGSRTDTQYF. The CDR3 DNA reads TGTGCCAGCAGCTTAGTTTACGGGAGCCGCACAGATACGCAGTATTTT.

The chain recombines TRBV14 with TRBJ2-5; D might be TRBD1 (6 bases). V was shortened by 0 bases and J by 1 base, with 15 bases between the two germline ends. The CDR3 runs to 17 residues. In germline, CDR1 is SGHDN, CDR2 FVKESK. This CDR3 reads CASSQDRGQSFQETQYF. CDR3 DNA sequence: TGTGCCAGCAGCCAAGATCGCGGACAGTCCTTCCAAGAGACCCAGTACTTC.

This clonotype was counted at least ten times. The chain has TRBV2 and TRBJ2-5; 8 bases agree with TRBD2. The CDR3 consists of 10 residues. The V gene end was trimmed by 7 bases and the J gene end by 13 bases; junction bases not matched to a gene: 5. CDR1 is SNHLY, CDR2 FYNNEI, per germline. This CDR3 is CASTGGVLYF. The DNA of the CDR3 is TGTGCCAGCACCGGGGGGGTGCTGTACTTC.

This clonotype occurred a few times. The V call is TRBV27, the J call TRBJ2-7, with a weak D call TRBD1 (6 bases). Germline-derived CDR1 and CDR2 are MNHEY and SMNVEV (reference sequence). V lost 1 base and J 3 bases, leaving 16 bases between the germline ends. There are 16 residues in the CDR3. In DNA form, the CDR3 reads TGTGCCAGCAGTTTATTAGGGGGAATGGGTCTCTACGAGCAGTACTTC. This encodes CASSLLGGMGLYEQYF.

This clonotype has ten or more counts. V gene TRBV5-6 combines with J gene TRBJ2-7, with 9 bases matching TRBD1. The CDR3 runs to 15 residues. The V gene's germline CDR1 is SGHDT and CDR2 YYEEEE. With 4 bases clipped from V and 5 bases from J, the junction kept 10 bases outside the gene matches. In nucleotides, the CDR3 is TGTGCCAGCAGCCTGCGGACAGGGGTTTACGACGAGCAGTACTTC. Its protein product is CASSLRTGVYDEQYF.

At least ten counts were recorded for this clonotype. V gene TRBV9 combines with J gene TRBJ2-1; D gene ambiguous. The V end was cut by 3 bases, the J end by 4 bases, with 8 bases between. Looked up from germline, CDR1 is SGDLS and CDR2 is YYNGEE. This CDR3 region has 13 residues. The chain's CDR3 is CASSGSGYNEQFF. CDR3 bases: TGTGCCAGCAGCGGTAGTGGTTACAATGAGCAGTTCTTC. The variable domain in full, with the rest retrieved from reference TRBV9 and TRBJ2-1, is DSGVTQTPKHLITATGQRVTLRCSPRSGDLSVYWYQQSLDQGLQFLIQYYNGEERAKGNILERFSAQQFPDLHSELNLSSLELGDSALYFCASSGSGYNEQFFGPGTRLTVL.

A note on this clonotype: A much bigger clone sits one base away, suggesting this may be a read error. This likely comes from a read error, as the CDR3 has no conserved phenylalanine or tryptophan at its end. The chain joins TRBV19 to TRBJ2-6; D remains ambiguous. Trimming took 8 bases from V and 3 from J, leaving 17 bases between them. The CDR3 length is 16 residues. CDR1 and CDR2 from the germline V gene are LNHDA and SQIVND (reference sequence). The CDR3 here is CASLSPSGGGANVLTS. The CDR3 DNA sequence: TGTGCCAGTCTATCGCCTTCGGGTGGTGGGGCCAACGTCCTGACTTCC.

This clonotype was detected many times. The CDR3 is CSAGTSGSREQFF. DNA for the CDR3: TGCAGCGCCGGGACTAGCGGGTCAAGAGAGCAGTTCTTC. The V gene is TRBV29-1, the J gene TRBJ2-1, with TRBD2 matching 12 bases. This CDR3 has 13 amino acids. The V and J ends lost 7 bases and 10 bases, in that order; junction bases with no gene match: 8. The germline gives CDR1 SQVTM, CDR2 ANQGSEA.

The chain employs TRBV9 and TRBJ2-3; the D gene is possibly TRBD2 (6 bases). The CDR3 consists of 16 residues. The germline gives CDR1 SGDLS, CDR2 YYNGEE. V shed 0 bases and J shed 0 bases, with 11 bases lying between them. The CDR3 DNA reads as TGTGCCAGCAGCGTAGTGACTAGAACTAGCACAGATACGCAGTATTTT. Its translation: CASSVVTRTSTDTQYF.

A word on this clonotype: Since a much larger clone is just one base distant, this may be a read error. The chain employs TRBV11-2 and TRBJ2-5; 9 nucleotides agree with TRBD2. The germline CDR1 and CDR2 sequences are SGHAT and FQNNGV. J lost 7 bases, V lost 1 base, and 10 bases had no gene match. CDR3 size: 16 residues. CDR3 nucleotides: TGTGCCAGCAGCTTAGTTCCTAGCGGGATCGGAGGGACCCAGTACTTC. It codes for CASSLVPSGIGGTQYF.

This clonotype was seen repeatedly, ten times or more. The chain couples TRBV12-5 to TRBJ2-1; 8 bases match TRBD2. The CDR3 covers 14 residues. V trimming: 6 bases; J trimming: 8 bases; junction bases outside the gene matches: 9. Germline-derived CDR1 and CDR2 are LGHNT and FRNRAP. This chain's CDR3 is CASGDSGTRYEQFF. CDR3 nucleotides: TGTGCTAGTGGCGATAGCGGGACCCGTTATGAGCAGTTCTTC.

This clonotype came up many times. CDR3 coding DNA: TGTGCCAGCAGCTCGACAGGAAAACTTACGAAACAAGAGACCCAGTACTTC. Translating it yields CASSSTGKLTKQETQYF. The rearrangement uses TRBV5-4 and TRBJ2-5; a weak D match, TRBD1 (6 bases). The V gene lost 3 bases and the J gene lost 2 bases, with 20 bases spanning the gap. The CDR3 extends over 17 amino acids. The V gene's germline CDR1 is SGHNT and CDR2 YYREEE (reference sequence).

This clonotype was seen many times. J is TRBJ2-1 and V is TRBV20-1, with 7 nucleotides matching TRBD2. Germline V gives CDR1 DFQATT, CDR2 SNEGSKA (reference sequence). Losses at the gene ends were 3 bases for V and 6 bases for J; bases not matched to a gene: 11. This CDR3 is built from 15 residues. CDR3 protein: CSARAHSGPSNEQFF. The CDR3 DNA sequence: TGCAGTGCTAGGGCCCATAGCGGGCCCTCCAATGAGCAGTTCTTC.

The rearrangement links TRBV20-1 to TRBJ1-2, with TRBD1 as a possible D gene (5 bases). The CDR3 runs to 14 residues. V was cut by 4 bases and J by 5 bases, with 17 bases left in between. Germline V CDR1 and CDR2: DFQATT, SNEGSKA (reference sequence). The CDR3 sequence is CSATIDGRGYGYTF. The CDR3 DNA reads TGCAGTGCTACCATTGACGGGAGGGGATATGGCTACACCTTC.

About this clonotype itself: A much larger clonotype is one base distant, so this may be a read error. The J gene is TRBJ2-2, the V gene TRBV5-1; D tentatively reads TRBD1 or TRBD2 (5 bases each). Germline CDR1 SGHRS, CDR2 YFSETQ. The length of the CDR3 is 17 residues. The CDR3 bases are TGCGCCAGCAGCTTGGCCCAAGGTTTAAAGGACACCGGGGAGCTGTCTTTT. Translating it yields CASSLAQGLKDTGELSF. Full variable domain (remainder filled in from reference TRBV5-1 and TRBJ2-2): KAGVTQTPRYLIKTRGQQVTLSCSPISGHRSVSWYQQTPGQGLQFLFEYFSETQRNKGNFPGRFSGRQFSNSRSEMNVSTLELGDSALYLCASSLAQGLKDTGELSFGEGSRLTVL.

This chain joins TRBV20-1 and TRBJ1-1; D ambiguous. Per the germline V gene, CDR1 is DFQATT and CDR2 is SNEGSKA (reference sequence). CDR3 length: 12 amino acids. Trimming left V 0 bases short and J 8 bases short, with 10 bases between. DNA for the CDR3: TGCAGTGCTAGAGATCAGAGGCCAGAAGCTTTCTTT. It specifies CSARDQRPEAFF.

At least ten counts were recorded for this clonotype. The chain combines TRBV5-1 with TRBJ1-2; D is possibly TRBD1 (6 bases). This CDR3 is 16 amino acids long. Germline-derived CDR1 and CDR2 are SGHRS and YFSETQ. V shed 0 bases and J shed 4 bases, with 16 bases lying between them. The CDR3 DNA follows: TGCGCCAGCAGCTTGGTGGGCGGGGGCGCAGGCTATGGCTACACCTTC. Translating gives CASSLVGGGAGYGYTF.

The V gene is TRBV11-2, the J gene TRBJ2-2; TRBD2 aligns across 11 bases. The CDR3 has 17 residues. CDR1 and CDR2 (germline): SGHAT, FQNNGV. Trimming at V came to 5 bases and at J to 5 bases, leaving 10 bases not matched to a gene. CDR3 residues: CASSLIDRLAGTGELFF. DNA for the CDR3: TGTGCCAGCAGCCTCATCGATCGACTAGCGGGAACCGGGGAGCTGTTTTTT.

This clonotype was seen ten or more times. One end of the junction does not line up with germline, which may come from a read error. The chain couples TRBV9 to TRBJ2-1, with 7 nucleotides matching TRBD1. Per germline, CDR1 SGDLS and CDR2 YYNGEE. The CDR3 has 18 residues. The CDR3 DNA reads TGTGCCAGCAGCCCACCGGGACAGAGTTACATCTCCCACAATGAGCAGTTCTTC. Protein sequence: CASSPPGQSYISHNEQFF.

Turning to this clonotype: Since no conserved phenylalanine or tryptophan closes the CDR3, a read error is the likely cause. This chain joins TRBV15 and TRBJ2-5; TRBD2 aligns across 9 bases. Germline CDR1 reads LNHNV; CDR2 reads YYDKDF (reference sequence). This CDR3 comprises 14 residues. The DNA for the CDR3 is TGTGCCATCAGCAGGGGACTAGCCGTAGAGACCCAGTACCTC. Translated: CAISRGLAVETQYL.

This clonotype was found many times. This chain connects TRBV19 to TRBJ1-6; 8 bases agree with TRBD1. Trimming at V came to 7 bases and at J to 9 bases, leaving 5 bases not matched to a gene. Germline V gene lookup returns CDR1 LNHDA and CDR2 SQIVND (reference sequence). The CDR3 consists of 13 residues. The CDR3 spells CASTRDRSSPLHF. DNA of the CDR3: TGTGCCAGTACTCGGGACAGGTCTTCACCCCTCCACTTT.

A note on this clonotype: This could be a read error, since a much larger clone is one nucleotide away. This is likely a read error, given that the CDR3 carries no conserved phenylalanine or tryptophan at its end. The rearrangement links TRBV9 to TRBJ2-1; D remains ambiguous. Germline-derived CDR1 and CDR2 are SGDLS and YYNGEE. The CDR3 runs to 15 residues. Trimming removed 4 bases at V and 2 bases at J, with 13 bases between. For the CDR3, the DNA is TGTGCCAGCAGCCTCGGAAGAGCGACCTACAATGAGCAGTTCTCC. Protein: CASSLGRATYNEQFS.

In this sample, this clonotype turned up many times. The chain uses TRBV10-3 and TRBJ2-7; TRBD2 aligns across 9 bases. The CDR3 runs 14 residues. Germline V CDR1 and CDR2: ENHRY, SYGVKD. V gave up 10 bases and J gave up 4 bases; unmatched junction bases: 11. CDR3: CATAGGTATYEQYF. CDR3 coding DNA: TGTGCCACGGCGGGGGGGACAGCTACGTACGAGCAGTACTTC.